What follows are 31 T cell receptor beta chains derived from one specimen sequenced in a study of CD8 T cells in ankylosing spondylitis. These TCRs' antigens remain unknown. TCRdb re-analysed the 5' RACE reads in MiXCR, keeping a single row per CDR3 protein. The data contain about 220,000 distinct CDR3 sequences, more than 5.5% of them seen just once; the ten biggest clones take up 14%. Study results and caveats: Blood of patients with ankylosing spondylitis appeared to be characterized by a TCR beta motif of fewer than 10 highly homologous variants.

Material: blood, either unsorted or a sorted T cell fraction (not recorded which). Receptors originate from a male donor with ankylosing spondylitis.

This clonotype was seen repeatedly, ten times or more. The chain joins TRBV29-1 to TRBJ2-7, with D perhaps matching TRBD2 (6 bases). The ends were cut back, 6 bases at V and 2 bases at J, with 14 bases in the middle. CDR1 and CDR2 from the germline V gene are SQVTM and ANQGSEA. The CDR3 has 13 amino acids. The CDR3 DNA follows: TGCAGCGTACCGGGACTTTCGACCTACGAGCAGTACTTC. The encoded protein is CSVPGLSTYEQYF.

V is TRBV29-1 and J is TRBJ1-2, with TRBD1 matching 7 bases. This CDR3 has 12 residues. The trim removed 7 bases at V and 4 bases at J, leaving 6 bases unmatched. Germline CDR1 SQVTM, CDR2 ANQGSEA. CDR3 nucleotides: TGCAGCGCCTGGACAGGTCCCTATGGCTACACCTTC. This encodes CSAWTGPYGYTF.

The genes are TRBV28 and TRBJ1-3; D gene ambiguous. CDR3 size: 13 residues. In germline, CDR1 is MDHEN, CDR2 SYDVKM. V lost 7 bases, J lost 4 bases, and 11 bases lay in between. In DNA, the CDR3 is TGTGCCAGCACCGAAGGGTACGGAAACACCATATATTTT. It translates to CASTEGYGNTIYF.

This clonotype was seen repeatedly, ten times or more. The J gene is TRBJ2-7, the V gene TRBV25-1, with D perhaps TRBD1 or TRBD2 (6 bases each). The length of the CDR3 is 20 residues. Germline-derived CDR1 and CDR2 are MGHDK and SYGVNS. V lost 5 bases to trimming and J lost 5 bases, with 34 bases between them. The chain's CDR3 is CASSPRGSGVFTNSQNEQYF. CDR3 bases: TGTGCCAGCAGTCCGAGGGGGTCGGGAGTGTTTACGAATTCCCAAAACGAGCAGTACTTC.

CDR3 residues: CASSKIGRDFYNEQFF. As DNA, the CDR3 is TGTGCCAGCAGCAAGATCGGGCGGGACTTCTACAATGAGCAGTTCTTC. The chain carries TRBV9 and TRBJ2-1; D is possibly TRBD2 (6 bases). This CDR3 comprises 16 residues. Germline V lookup: CDR1 SGDLS, CDR2 YYNGEE. The V gene lost 4 bases and the J gene lost 3 bases, with 17 bases spanning the gap. Drawing the rest from reference TRBV9 and TRBJ2-1, the complete variable domain is DSGVTQTPKHLITATGQRVTLRCSPRSGDLSVYWYQQSLDQGLQFLIQYYNGEERAKGNILERFSAQQFPDLHSELNLSSLELGDSALYFCASSKIGRDFYNEQFFGPGTRLTVL.

This clonotype appeared many times. J is TRBJ2-2 and V is TRBV15, with D possibly TRBD1 on 8 matching bases. V was shortened by 8 bases and J by 0 bases, with 13 bases between the two germline ends. CDR1 and CDR2 (germline): LNHNV, YYDKDF (reference sequence). This CDR3 comprises 15 residues. CDR3 sequence reads: CATYRGGANTGELFF. CDR3 DNA: TGTGCCACCTACAGGGGGGGGGCGAACACCGGGGAGCTGTTTTTT.

A few counts support this clonotype. The chain recombines TRBV7-2 with TRBJ2-7; the match to TRBD2 covers 13 bases. J lost 5 bases, V lost 5 bases, and 9 bases had no gene match. CDR1 SGHTA and CDR2 FQGNSA come from the germline V gene. The CDR3 runs 16 residues. The CDR3 region is CASSQPGLAGFDEQYF. The DNA for the CDR3 is TGTGCCAGCAGCCAACCGGGACTAGCGGGATTCGACGAGCAGTACTTC.

This clonotype was observed many times. The CDR3 spells CASSWAGPSGYNEQFF. The CDR3 coding sequence is TGTGCCAGCAGCTGGGCCGGGCCTAGCGGCTACAATGAGCAGTTCTTC. J is TRBJ2-1 and V is TRBV5-6; TRBD2 matches at 7 bases. This CDR3 contains 16 residues. The junction had 9 bases not matched to a gene; V was cut back by 3 bases and J by 3 bases. CDR1 and CDR2 from the germline V gene are SGHDT and YYEEEE.

The V and J genes are TRBV7-9 and TRBJ1-6; tentative D call: TRBD1 (5 bases). V was trimmed by 5 bases and J by 13 bases, leaving 12 bases between them. This CDR3 spans 12 amino acids. The germline gives CDR1 SEHNR, CDR2 FQNEAQ (reference sequence). The DNA for the CDR3 is TGTGCCAGCAGCCTCCGGGGCCCTCCCCTCCACTTT. Protein sequence: CASSLRGPPLHF.

This clonotype was found many times. The chain combines TRBV6-5 with TRBJ1-2, with 7 bases matching TRBD1. The CDR3 loop spans 14 amino acids. Germline CDR1 and CDR2: MNHEY and SVGAGI. Trimming cost V 4 bases and J 5 bases; bases outside gene matches: 7. The DNA of the CDR3 is TGTGCCAGCAGTTTGACAGGGTTAGGGTATGGCTACACCTTC. Amino acids: CASSLTGLGYGYTF.

This clonotype was counted between two and nine times. The chain recombines TRBV9 with TRBJ2-5; tentatively, D is TRBD1 (5 bases). From germline, CDR1 is SGDLS and CDR2 YYNGEE. CDR3 length: 15 residues. The V end lost 2 bases, the J end lost 5 bases, and 16 bases lay between the germline ends. The CDR3 reads CASSVEKGRGETQYF. DNA for the CDR3: TGTGCCAGCAGCGTTGAGAAGGGTAGGGGCGAGACCCAGTACTTC. The complete variable domain, with remaining parts taken from reference TRBV9 and TRBJ2-5, reads DSGVTQTPKHLITATGQRVTLRCSPRSGDLSVYWYQQSLDQGLQFLIQYYNGEERAKGNILERFSAQQFPDLHSELNLSSLELGDSALYFCASSVEKGRGETQYFGPGTRLLVL.

This clonotype was detected many times. V usage is TRBV25-1 and J usage is TRBJ1-1; D gene uncertain. In germline, CDR1 is MGHDK, CDR2 SYGVNS. The CDR3 has 10 amino acids. V lost 4 bases and J 6 bases, leaving 3 bases between the germline ends. For the CDR3, the DNA is TGTGCCAGCAGTGGACCTGAAGCTTTCTTT. This gives the protein CASSGPEAFF.

This clonotype was seen more than once but under ten times. Sequence at one end of the junction differs from germline and may be a read error. V is TRBV9 and J is TRBJ1-4; tentative D call: TRBD1 (5 bases). The CDR3 is 15 amino acids. The V gene's germline CDR1 is SGDLS and CDR2 YYNGEE. In DNA form, the CDR3 reads TGTGCCAGCAGCTCCTCCGGGACCACTAAAGAAAAACTGTTTTTT. It encodes CASSSSGTTKEKLFF.

This clonotype was observed many times. V usage is TRBV5-1 and J usage is TRBJ2-1; 9 nucleotides agree with TRBD2. Trimming removed 0 bases from V and 7 bases from J; junction bases left unmatched: 14. Germline V lookup: CDR1 SGHRS, CDR2 YFSETQ. The CDR3 runs to 18 residues. The CDR3: CASSLEALAGALGNEQFF. CDR3 nucleotides: TGCGCCAGCAGCTTGGAAGCGTTAGCGGGAGCTCTTGGGAATGAGCAGTTCTTC. Complete variable domain (other parts from reference TRBV5-1 and TRBJ2-1): KAGVTQTPRYLIKTRGQQVTLSCSPISGHRSVSWYQQTPGQGLQFLFEYFSETQRNKGNFPGRFSGRQFSNSRSEMNVSTLELGDSALYLCASSLEALAGALGNEQFFGPGTRLTVL.

This clonotype was detected many times. The V and J genes are TRBV7-2 and TRBJ1-4, with D possibly TRBD1 on 6 matching bases. The CDR3 has 14 amino acids. The germline V gene has CDR1 SGHTA and CDR2 FQGNSA. V lost 7 bases and J 4 bases, leaving 13 bases between the germline ends. The CDR3 DNA follows: TGTGCCAGCACCCGAACAGGGAATAATGAAAAACTGTTTTTT. Translating gives CASTRTGNNEKLFF.

The rearrangement joins TRBV15 to TRBJ2-6; D remains ambiguous. V gave up 4 bases and J gave up 0 bases, with 7 bases separating them. CDR1 and CDR2 (germline): LNHNV, YYDKDF (reference sequence). There are 15 residues in the CDR3. Here the CDR3 reads CATSTGHSGANVLTF. Here the CDR3 DNA reads TGTGCCACCAGCACTGGGCACTCTGGGGCCAACGTCCTGACTTTC.

In this sample, this clonotype turned up many times. The rearrangement joins TRBV12-5 to TRBJ2-3; D remains ambiguous. CDR1 LGHNT and CDR2 FRNRAP come from the germline V gene. V was clipped by 4 bases and J by 9 bases, with 11 bases between them. CDR3 length: 12 residues. This CDR3 is CASGSGLATQYF. The CDR3 nucleotides are TGTGCTAGTGGTTCCGGTCTGGCGACGCAGTATTTT.

The table lists this clonotype with many counts. This chain joins TRBV15 and TRBJ2-4; TRBD1 agrees at 9 bases. The CDR3 runs to 17 residues. Unmatched junction bases numbered 5, after V lost 1 base and J lost 1 base. CDR1 and CDR2 from the germline V gene are LNHNV and YYDKDF (reference sequence). The CDR3 is CATSRGWTGAAKNIQYF. CDR3 DNA: TGTGCCACCAGCAGAGGGTGGACAGGGGCGGCCAAAAACATTCAGTACTTC.

This clonotype was found a few times. The V and J genes are TRBV3-1 and TRBJ2-1, with 7 nucleotides matching TRBD1. This CDR3 is built from 16 residues. V lost 2 bases to trimming and J lost 8 bases; unmatched junction nucleotides: 12. Per germline, CDR1 LGHDT and CDR2 YNNKEL (reference sequence). The chain's CDR3 is CASSQQPRGPRDEQFF. The CDR3 bases are TGTGCCAGCAGCCAACAGCCTAGGGGGCCGCGGGATGAGCAGTTCTTC.

In this sample, this clonotype turned up many times. The chain uses TRBV28 and TRBJ1-1; 7 bases agree with TRBD1. This CDR3 region has 16 residues. The junction had 12 bases not matched to a gene; V was cut back by 5 bases and J by 3 bases. Germline CDR1 and CDR2: MDHEN and SYDVKM. CDR3 in DNA: TGTGCCAGCAGTCATTTTATAATCACAGGGGACACTGAAGCTTTCTTT. This sequence encodes CASSHFIITGDTEAFF. Together with reference TRBV28 and TRBJ1-1, the CDR3 gives the full variable domain: DVKVTQSSRYLVKRTGEKVFLECVQDMDHENMFWYRQDPGLGLRLIYFSYDVKMKEKGDIPEGYSVSREKKERFSLILESASTNQTSMYLCASSHFIITGDTEAFFGQGTRLTVV.

The sample holds many counts of this clonotype. This rearrangement joins TRBV7-2 to TRBJ1-2; D may be TRBD1 (6 bases). Per germline, CDR1 SGHTA and CDR2 FQGNSA. CDR3 length: 13 residues. Trimming pared 6 bases from V and 4 bases from J, leaving 12 bases between. The CDR3 DNA reads TGTGCCAGCAGAAAGGGGGGGGCCTATGGCTACACCTTC. Protein: CASRKGGAYGYTF. The whole variable domain, filled in from reference TRBV7-2 and TRBJ1-2, reads GAGVSQSPSNKVTEKGKDVELRCDPISGHTALYWYRQSLGQGLEFLIYFQGNSAPDKSGLPSDRFSAERTGGSVSTLTIQRTQQEDSAVYLCASRKGGAYGYTFGSGTRLTVV.

This clonotype has only a few counts. The rearrangement uses TRBV7-6 and TRBJ2-3, with 7 bases lining up with TRBD2. V shed 1 base, J shed 2 bases, and the junction held 9 bases outside the gene matches. Germline CDR1 SGHVS, CDR2 FNYEAQ. The CDR3 sequence is 17 residues long. CDR3 sequence: CASSLDLADESTDTQYF. In nucleotides, the CDR3 is TGTGCCAGCAGCTTAGACCTAGCGGACGAATCCACAGATACGCAGTATTTT.

This clonotype was recorded many times. This chain connects TRBV30 to TRBJ1-1; no clear D. This CDR3 region has 15 residues. Per the germline V gene, CDR1 is GTSNPN and CDR2 is SVGIG (reference sequence). The ends were cut back, 2 bases at V and 0 bases at J, with 13 bases in the middle. CDR3 residues: CAWSPGVGMNTEAFF. The CDR3 DNA follows: TGTGCCTGGAGTCCCGGTGTAGGGATGAACACTGAAGCTTTCTTT.

This clonotype was recorded many times. V gene TRBV12-3 or TRBV12-4 combines with J gene TRBJ1-5; D not certain. Trimming stripped 4 bases from V and 6 bases from J, with 13 bases between. The CDR3 is 14 residues long. Here the CDR3 reads CASSWGGSGQPQHF. CDR3 coding DNA: TGTGCCAGCAGTTGGGGAGGGTCGGGTCAGCCCCAGCATTTT.

This clonotype was recorded many times. This chain connects TRBV28 to TRBJ2-5, with D possibly matching TRBD1 (6 bases). The CDR3 is 16 residues long. V was shortened by 6 bases and J by 5 bases, with 22 bases between the two germline ends. Germline V gives CDR1 MDHEN, CDR2 SYDVKM. Here the CDR3 DNA reads TGTGCCAGCAGCAGACAGGACCTTCCTCTACGGGAGACCCAGTACTTC. Amino acids: CASSRQDLPLRETQYF.

Of note for this clonotype: A read error is possible here, since a much larger clone lies one base away. Here the CDR3 reads CSARAVENGSEKLFF. The CDR3 DNA sequence: TGCAGTGCTAGAGCTGTGGAGAACGGGAGTGAAAAACTGTTTTTT. V usage is TRBV20-1 and J usage is TRBJ1-4; D is unclear. This CDR3 is 15 amino acids long. Germline loops: CDR1 DFQATT, CDR2 SNEGSKA (reference sequence). Between the trimmed V and J ends, which lost 1 base and 7 bases, there was a span of 16 bases.

This clonotype came up many times. J is TRBJ2-1 and V is TRBV28; the D gene could be TRBD1 or TRBD2 (5 bases each). Germline V gene lookup returns CDR1 MDHEN and CDR2 SYDVKM. Trimming left V 6 bases short and J 0 bases short, with 15 bases between. The CDR3 spans 16 residues. The CDR3 DNA reads as TGTGCCAGCAGCACCGGGACCTCTAGCTCCTACAATGAGCAGTTCTTC. Translation: CASSTGTSSSYNEQFF.

This clonotype has ten or more counts. The chain recombines TRBV6-5 with TRBJ2-7, with 7 bases that match TRBD1. Trimming cost V 0 bases and J 3 bases; bases outside gene matches: 8. The CDR3 sequence is 16 residues long. From germline, CDR1 is MNHEY and CDR2 SVGAGI. This chain's CDR3 is CASSYSWHRGVYEQYF. CDR3 sequence (DNA): TGTGCCAGCAGTTACTCGTGGCACAGGGGAGTCTACGAGCAGTACTTC.

This clonotype was detected many times. V gene TRBV24-1 combines with J gene TRBJ2-2; D unclear. Trimming left V 5 bases short and J 0 bases short, with 12 bases between. The CDR3 is made up of 16 amino acids. CDR1 is KGHDR and CDR2 is SFDVKD in the germline V gene. For the CDR3, the DNA is TGTGCCACCAGTGCGGGCAGGACCTCGAACACCGGGGAGCTGTTTTTT. It encodes CATSAGRTSNTGELFF.

The sample holds many counts of this clonotype. The chain employs TRBV20-1 and TRBJ1-2; D not resolved. CDR1 DFQATT and CDR2 SNEGSKA come from the germline V gene (reference sequence). Trimming removed 1 base from V and 8 bases from J, with 14 bases in between. This CDR3 region has 13 residues. Here the CDR3 DNA reads TGCAGTGCTAGAGTTAAGCAGGCTGGGGGCTACACCTTC. Protein sequence: CSARVKQAGGYTF.

This clonotype has a count of ten or more. The rearrangement uses TRBV15 and TRBJ2-3, with TRBD2 matching over 12 bases. Unmatched junction bases numbered 1, after V lost 0 bases and J lost 6 bases. Per the germline V gene, CDR1 is LNHNV and CDR2 is YYDKDF (reference sequence). CDR3 size: 15 residues. The CDR3 DNA sequence: TGTGCCACCAGCAGAGATACTAGCGGGGGGGATACGCAGTATTTT. Translating gives CATSRDTSGGDTQYF.